This TCR beta chain was captured by sequencing in a study of T cell responses to AZD1222 COVID-19 vaccine. Regarding the study as a whole: Vaccination with two AZD1222 doses was followed by a rise in Spike-specific TCR breadth and depth. A mostly white British donor set with more females was recruited, and clonal diversity was possibly underestimated. Along spike, vaccine-associated CD4 TCRs were found throughout, with dominance at 160-218 and 743-854.

Sequenced by immunoSEQ multiplex PCR; TCRdb stores in-frame clones only, minus some. The data show fewer than 50,000 clones, around three quarters seen once. This CDR3 has 12 residues. The V gene lost 5 bases and the J gene lost 0 bases, with 4 bases spanning the gap. Germline-derived CDR1 and CDR2 are MNHEY and SVGAGI. This clone was detected once. What it binds is unknown. This sequence originates from an adult in good health. The sample here was peripheral blood, taken on day 0 of AZD1222 vaccination. The chain carries TRBV6-5 and TRBJ1-2, with unresolved D. As DNA, the CDR3 is TGTGCCAGCAGTCGGGCTAACTATGGCTACACCTTC. This encodes CASSRANYGYTF.